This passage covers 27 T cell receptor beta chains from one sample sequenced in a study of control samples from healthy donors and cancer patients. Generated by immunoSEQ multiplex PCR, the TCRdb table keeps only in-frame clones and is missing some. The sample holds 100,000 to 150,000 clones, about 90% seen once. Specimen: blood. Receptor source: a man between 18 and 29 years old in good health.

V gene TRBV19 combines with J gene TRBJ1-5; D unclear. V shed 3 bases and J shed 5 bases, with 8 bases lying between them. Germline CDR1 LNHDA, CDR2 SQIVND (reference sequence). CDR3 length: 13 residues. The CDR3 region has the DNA TGTGCCAGTAGTATCTGGATCCATCAGCCCCAGCATTTT. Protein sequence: CASSIWIHQPQHF. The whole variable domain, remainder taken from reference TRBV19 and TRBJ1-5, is DGGITQSPKYLFRKEGQNVTLSCEQNLNHDAMYWYRQDPGQGLRLIYYSQIVNDFQKGDIAEGYSVSREKKESFPLTVTSAQKNPTAFYLCASSIWIHQPQHFGDGTRLSIL.

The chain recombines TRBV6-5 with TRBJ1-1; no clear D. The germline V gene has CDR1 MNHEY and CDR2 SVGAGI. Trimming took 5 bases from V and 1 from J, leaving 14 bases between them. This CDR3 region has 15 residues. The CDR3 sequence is CASSRATMENTEAFF. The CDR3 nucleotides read TGTGCCAGCAGTCGTGCGACGATGGAGAACACTGAAGCTTTCTTT.

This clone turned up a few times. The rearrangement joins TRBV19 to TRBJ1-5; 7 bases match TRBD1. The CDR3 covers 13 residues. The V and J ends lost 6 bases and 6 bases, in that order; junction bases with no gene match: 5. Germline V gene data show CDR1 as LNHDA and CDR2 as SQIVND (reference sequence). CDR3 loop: CASSRQGVQPQHF. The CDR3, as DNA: TGTGCCAGTAGCCGGCAGGGGGTTCAGCCCCAGCATTTT.

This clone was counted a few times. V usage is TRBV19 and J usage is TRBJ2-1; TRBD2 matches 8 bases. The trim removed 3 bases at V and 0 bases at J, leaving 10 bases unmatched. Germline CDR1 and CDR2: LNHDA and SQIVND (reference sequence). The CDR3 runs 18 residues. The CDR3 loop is CASSMFRLAGSSYNEQFF. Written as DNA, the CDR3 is TGTGCCAGTAGTATGTTCCGGCTAGCGGGCAGCTCCTACAATGAGCAGTTCTTC.

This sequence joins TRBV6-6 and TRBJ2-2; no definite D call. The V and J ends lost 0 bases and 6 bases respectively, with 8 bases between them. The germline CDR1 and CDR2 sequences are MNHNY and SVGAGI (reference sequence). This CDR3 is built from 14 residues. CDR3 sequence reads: CASSYSDEAGELFF. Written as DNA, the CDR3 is TGTGCCAGCAGTTACTCGGATGAGGCCGGGGAGCTGTTTTTT.

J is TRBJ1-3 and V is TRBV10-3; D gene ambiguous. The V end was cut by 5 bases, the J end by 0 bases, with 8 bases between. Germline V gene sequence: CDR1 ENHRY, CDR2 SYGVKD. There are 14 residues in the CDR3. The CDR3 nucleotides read TGTGCCATCAGTCGCGACTACTCTGGAAACACCATATATTTT. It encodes CAISRDYSGNTIYF.

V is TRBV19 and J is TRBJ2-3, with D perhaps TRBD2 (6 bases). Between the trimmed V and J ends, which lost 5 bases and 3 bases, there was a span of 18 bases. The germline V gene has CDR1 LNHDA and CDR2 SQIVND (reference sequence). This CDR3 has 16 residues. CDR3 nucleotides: TGTGCCAGTAGTGGTTGGGGAGGAGGAAGGACAGATACGCAGTATTTT. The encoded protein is CASSGWGGGRTDTQYF.

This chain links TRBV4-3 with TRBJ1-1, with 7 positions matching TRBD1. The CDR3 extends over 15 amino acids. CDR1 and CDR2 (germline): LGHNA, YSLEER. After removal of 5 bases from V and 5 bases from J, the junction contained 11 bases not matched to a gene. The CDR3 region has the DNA TGCGCCAGCAGCTCATCGGGGAGGGGGCGGACTGAAGCTTTCTTT. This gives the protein CASSSSGRGRTEAFF.

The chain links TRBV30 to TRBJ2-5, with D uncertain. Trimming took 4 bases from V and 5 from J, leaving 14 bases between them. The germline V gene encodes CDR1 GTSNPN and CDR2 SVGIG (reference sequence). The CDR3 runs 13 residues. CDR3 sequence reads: CAWNPHNGETQYF. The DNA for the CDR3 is TGTGCCTGGAATCCCCACAATGGGGAGACCCAGTACTTC.

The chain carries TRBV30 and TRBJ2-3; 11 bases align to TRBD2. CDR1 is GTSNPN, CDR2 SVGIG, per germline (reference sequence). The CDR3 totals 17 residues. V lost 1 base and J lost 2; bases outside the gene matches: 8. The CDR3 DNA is TGTGCCTGGAGTGGAGGGACTAGCGGACCTAACACAGATACGCAGTATTTT. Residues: CAWSGGTSGPNTDTQYF. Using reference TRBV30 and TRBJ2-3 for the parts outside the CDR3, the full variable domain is SQTIHQWPATLVQPVGSPLSLECTVEGTSNPNLYWYRQAAGRGLQLLFYSVGIGQISSEVPQNLSASRPQDRQFILSSKKLLLSDSGFYLCAWSGGTSGPNTDTQYFGPGTRLTVL.

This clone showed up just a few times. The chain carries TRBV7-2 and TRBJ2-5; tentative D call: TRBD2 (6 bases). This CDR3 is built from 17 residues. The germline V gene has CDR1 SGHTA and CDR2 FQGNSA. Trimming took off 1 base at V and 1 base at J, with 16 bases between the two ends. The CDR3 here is CASSLGGRRGSQETQYF. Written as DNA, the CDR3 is TGTGCCAGCAGCTTAGGGGGTAGACGGGGGTCCCAAGAGACCCAGTACTTC.

CDR3 sequence reads: CASSDRGRTGELFF. In nucleotides, the CDR3 is TGTGCCAGCAGCGACAGGGGGCGAACCGGGGAGCTGTTTTTT. The chain has TRBV27 and TRBJ2-2; TRBD1 agrees at 10 bases. Germline trimming cut 6 bases from V and 5 bases from J; bases unmatched to any gene: 3. Germline V gene sequence: CDR1 MNHEY, CDR2 SMNVEV (reference sequence). CDR3 size: 14 residues.

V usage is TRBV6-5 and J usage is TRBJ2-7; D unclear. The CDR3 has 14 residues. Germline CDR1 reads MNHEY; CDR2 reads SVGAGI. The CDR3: CTSRREISSYEQYF. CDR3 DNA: TGTACTTCCCGTCGCGAGATCAGCTCCTACGAGCAGTACTTC.

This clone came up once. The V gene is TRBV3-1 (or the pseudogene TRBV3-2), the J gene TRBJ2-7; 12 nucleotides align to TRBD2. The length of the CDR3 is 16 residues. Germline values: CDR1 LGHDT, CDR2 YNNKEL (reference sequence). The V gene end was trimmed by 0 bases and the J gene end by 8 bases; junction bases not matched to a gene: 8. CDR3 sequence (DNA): TGTGCCAGCAGCCAAGATTTGGCGACTAGCGGGAGCCAGCAGTACTTC. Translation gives CASSQDLATSGSQQYF.

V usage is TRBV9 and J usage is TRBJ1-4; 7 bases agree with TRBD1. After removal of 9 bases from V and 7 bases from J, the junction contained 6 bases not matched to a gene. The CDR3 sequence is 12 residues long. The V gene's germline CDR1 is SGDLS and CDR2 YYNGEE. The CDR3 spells CAIGGGCEKLFF. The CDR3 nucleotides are TGTGCCATCGGAGGGGGCTGTGAAAAACTGTTTTTT.

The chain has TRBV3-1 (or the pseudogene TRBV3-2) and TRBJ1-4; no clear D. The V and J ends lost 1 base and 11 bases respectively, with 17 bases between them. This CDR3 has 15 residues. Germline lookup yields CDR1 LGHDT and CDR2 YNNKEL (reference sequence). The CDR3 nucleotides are TGTGCCAGCAGCCAAGGTGGAGCTCGCGTCGGGAAACTGTTTTTT. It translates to CASSQGGARVGKLFF.

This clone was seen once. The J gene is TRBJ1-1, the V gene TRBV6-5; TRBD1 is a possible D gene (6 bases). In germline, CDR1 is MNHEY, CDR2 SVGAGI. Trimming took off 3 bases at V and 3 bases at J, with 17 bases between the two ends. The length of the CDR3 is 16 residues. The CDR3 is CASSYGDGDKDTEAFF. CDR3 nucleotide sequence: TGTGCCAGCAGTTATGGTGACGGGGACAAGGACACTGAAGCTTTCTTT.

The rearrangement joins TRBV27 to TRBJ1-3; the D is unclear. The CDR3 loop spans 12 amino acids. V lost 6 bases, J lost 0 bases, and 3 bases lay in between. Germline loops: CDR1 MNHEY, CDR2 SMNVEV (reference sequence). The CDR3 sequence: CASRCSGNTIYF. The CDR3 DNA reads TGTGCCAGCAGATGCTCTGGAAACACCATATATTTT.

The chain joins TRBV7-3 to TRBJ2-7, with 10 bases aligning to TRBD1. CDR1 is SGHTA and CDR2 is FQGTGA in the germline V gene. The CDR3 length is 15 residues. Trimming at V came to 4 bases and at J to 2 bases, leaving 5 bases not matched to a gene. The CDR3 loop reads CASSSAGQGTYEQYF. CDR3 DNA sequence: TGTGCCAGCAGCTCCGCGGGACAGGGGACCTACGAGCAGTACTTC.

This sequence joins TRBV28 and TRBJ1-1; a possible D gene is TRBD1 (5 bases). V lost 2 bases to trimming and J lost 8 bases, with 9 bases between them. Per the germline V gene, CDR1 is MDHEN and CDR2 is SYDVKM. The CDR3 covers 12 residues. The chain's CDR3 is CASSLSTGEAFF. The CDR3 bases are TGTGCCAGCAGTTTAAGTACAGGCGAAGCTTTCTTT.

The CDR3 region has the DNA TGTGCCAGCAGTCCCGGACAGGGGGAAGAAGAGACCCAGTACTTC. Translated, it gives CASSPGQGEEETQYF. The chain recombines TRBV11-3 with TRBJ2-5; 10 positions match TRBD1. This CDR3 is built from 15 residues. Germline-derived CDR1 and CDR2 are SGHNT and YENEEA. The ends lost 6 bases at V and 3 bases at J; junction bases unmatched: 7.

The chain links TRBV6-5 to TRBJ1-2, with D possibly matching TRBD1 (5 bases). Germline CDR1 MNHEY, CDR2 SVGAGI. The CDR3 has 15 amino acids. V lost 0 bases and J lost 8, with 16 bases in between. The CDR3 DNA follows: TGTGCCAGCAGTTACTCGGAGCAGGGCTATAGAGGCTACACCTTC. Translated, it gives CASSYSEQGYRGYTF.

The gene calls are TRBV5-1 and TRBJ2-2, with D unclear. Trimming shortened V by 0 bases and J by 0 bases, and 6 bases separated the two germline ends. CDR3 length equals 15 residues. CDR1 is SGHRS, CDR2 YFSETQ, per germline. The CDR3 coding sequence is TGCGCCAGCAGCTTGGGGGCTTCGAACACCGGGGAGCTGTTTTTT. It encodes CASSLGASNTGELFF.

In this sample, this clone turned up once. The CDR3 here is CASSATGGAYGYTF. The CDR3 DNA sequence: TGTGCCAGTAGTGCTACAGGGGGCGCCTATGGCTACACCTTC. The chain carries TRBV19 and TRBJ1-2, with TRBD1 matching 9 bases. The CDR3 is made up of 14 amino acids. After removal of 5 bases from V and 4 bases from J, the junction contained 5 bases not matched to a gene. Germline values: CDR1 LNHDA, CDR2 SQIVND (reference sequence).

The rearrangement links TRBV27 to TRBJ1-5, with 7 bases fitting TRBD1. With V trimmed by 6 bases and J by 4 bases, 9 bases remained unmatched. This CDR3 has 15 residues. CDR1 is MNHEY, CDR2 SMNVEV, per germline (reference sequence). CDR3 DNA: TGTGCCAGCAGAGCAGCGACAGGGCTTAATCAGCCCCAGCATTTT. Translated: CASRAATGLNQPQHF.

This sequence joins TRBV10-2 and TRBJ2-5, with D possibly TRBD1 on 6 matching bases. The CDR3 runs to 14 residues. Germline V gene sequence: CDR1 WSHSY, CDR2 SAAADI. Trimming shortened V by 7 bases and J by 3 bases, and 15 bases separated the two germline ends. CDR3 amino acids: CASNLGQKKETQYF. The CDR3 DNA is TGCGCCAGCAACCTTGGACAGAAGAAAGAGACCCAGTACTTC.

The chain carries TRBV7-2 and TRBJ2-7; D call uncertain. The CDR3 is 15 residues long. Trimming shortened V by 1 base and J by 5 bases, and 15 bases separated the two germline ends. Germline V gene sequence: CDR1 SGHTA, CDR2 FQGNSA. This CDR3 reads CASSLGPYRADEQYF. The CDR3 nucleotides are TGTGCCAGCAGCTTAGGTCCCTACCGCGCCGACGAGCAGTACTTC.